Listed below are T cell receptor beta chains from one sample, sequenced in a study of cytomegalovirus exposure and HLA in healthy donors. Generated by immunoSEQ multiplex PCR, the TCRdb table keeps only in-frame clones and is missing some. The data hold approximately 220,000 clones, with approximately 83% observed a single time. The material sequenced was PBMCs. The receptors derive from a girl aged 5 to 17 in good health and CMV-seronegative. Both conserved end residues are part of each CDR3. Each record gives: D gene, V gene, J gene, clone size, CDR3 DNA, CDR3 protein. A D gene is named only where the DNA matches it firmly. Rows may omit the clone size; those that give it use once, few, many or a size class.

d_gene: .; v_gene: TRBV30; j_gene: TRBJ2-3; abundance: .; CDR3nt: TGTGCCTGGAGTGTGGACTACACAGATACGCAGTATTTT; CDR3aa: CAWSVDYTDTQYF
d_gene: .; v_gene: TRBV9; j_gene: TRBJ1-6; abundance: .; CDR3nt: TGTGCCAGCAGCCCCCATCAGGGTGATAATTCACCCCTCCACTTT; CDR3aa: CASSPHQGDNSPLHF
d_gene: TRBD1; v_gene: TRBV18; j_gene: TRBJ1-5; abundance: .; CDR3nt: TGTGCCAGCTCAACCAGGGGGACAAATCAGCCCCAGCATTTT; CDR3aa: CASSTRGTNQPQHF
d_gene: TRBD2; v_gene: TRBV11-3; j_gene: TRBJ2-1; abundance: .; CDR3nt: TGTGCCAGCAGCTTACAACGCGGGGGATACAATGAGCAGTTCTTC; CDR3aa: CASSLQRGGYNEQFF
d_gene: TRBD1; v_gene: TRBV6-5; j_gene: TRBJ1-5; abundance: .; CDR3nt: TGTGCCAGCAGTCCACAGGGGTGGAATCAGCCCCAGCATTTT; CDR3aa: CASSPQGWNQPQHF
d_gene: TRBD1; v_gene: TRBV30; j_gene: TRBJ2-6; abundance: .; CDR3nt: TGCGCGACAGGGTCTGGGGCCAACGTCCTGACTTTC; CDR3aa: CATGSGANVLTF
d_gene: .; v_gene: TRBV19; j_gene: TRBJ2-2; abundance: .; CDR3nt: TGTGCCAGTAGTATCTCGCGGCGGAACACCGGGGAGCTGTTTTTT; CDR3aa: CASSISRRNTGELFF
d_gene: .; v_gene: TRBV28; j_gene: TRBJ1-1; abundance: .; CDR3nt: TGTGCCAGCAGTTTATCCGCCCAGAGACAAGGTGAAGCTTTCTTT; CDR3aa: CASSLSAQRQGEAFF
d_gene: .; v_gene: TRBV28; j_gene: TRBJ1-1; abundance: .; CDR3nt: TGTGCCAGCTCCGTCGTATCGAGGGACACTGAAGCTTTCTTT; CDR3aa: CASSVVSRDTEAFF
d_gene: TRBD1; v_gene: TRBV28; j_gene: TRBJ1-2; abundance: .; CDR3nt: TGTGCCAGCACCCGGGACAGAGATTACTATGGCTACACCTTC; CDR3aa: CASTRDRDYYGYTF
d_gene: TRBD1; v_gene: TRBV4-1; j_gene: TRBJ2-7; abundance: .; CDR3nt: TGCGCCAGCAGCCAAGACTCCAGGACAGGGGTCTACGAGCAGTACTTC; CDR3aa: CASSQDSRTGVYEQYF
d_gene: .; v_gene: TRBV9; j_gene: TRBJ1-2; abundance: once; CDR3nt: TGTGCCAGCAGCGTTGGAGGGGCGAGCGGCTACACCTTC; CDR3aa: CASSVGGASGYTF
d_gene: .; v_gene: TRBV19; j_gene: TRBJ2-7; abundance: .; CDR3nt: TGTGCCAGTGCTTTTGGGCAGCTTTCCGGCGAGCAGTACTTC; CDR3aa: CASAFGQLSGEQYF
d_gene: .; v_gene: TRBV29-1; j_gene: TRBJ2-5; abundance: .; CDR3nt: TGCAGCGTTCGGGATGAGGAGACCCAGTACTTC; CDR3aa: CSVRDEETQYF
d_gene: TRBD2; v_gene: TRBV2; j_gene: TRBJ2-7; abundance: .; CDR3nt: TGTGCCAGCTCACTATCTAGCGGGCCCTACGAGCAGTACTTC; CDR3aa: CASSLSSGPYEQYF
d_gene: TRBD1; v_gene: TRBV28; j_gene: TRBJ1-1; abundance: .; CDR3nt: TGTGCCAGCAGTGACAGGGGTGAAGCTTTCTTT; CDR3aa: CASSDRGEAFF
d_gene: TRBD2; v_gene: TRBV9; j_gene: TRBJ2-2; abundance: .; CDR3nt: TGTGCCAGCAGCGTAGGGACTAGCGGGACCGGGGAGCTGTTTTTT; CDR3aa: CASSVGTSGTGELFF
d_gene: .; v_gene: TRBV30; j_gene: TRBJ2-1; abundance: few; CDR3nt: TGTGCCTCCCAGGGTTACAATGAGCAGTTCTTC; CDR3aa: CASQGYNEQFF
d_gene: .; v_gene: TRBV4-3; j_gene: TRBJ1-1; abundance: few; CDR3nt: TGCGCCAGCAGCCAAGTTGTAGGGCGGGGGACTGAAGCTTTCTTT; CDR3aa: CASSQVVGRGTEAFF
d_gene: .; v_gene: TRBV2; j_gene: TRBJ1-5; abundance: .; CDR3nt: TGTGCCAGCAGTGTAACGGGTCGTCAGCCCCAGCATTTT; CDR3aa: CASSVTGRQPQHF
d_gene: .; v_gene: TRBV10-1; j_gene: TRBJ1-1; abundance: .; CDR3nt: TGCGCCAGCAGTGAGTTTAACATGCTGGAGGCCGTTGAAGCTTTCTTT; CDR3aa: CASSEFNMLEAVEAFF
d_gene: TRBD1; v_gene: TRBV15; j_gene: TRBJ1-6; abundance: .; CDR3nt: TGTGCCACCAGATCGACAGGGACAAATTCACCCCTCCACTTT; CDR3aa: CATRSTGTNSPLHF
d_gene: .; v_gene: TRBV6-6; j_gene: TRBJ1-5; abundance: .; CDR3nt: TGTGCCAGCAGCCCGACGGACAGAACTAATCAGCCCCAGCATTTT; CDR3aa: CASSPTDRTNQPQHF
d_gene: .; v_gene: TRBV25-1; j_gene: TRBJ2-2; abundance: .; CDR3nt: TGCGCCAGCAGTGAATACGGGACATATCGCACCGGGGAGCTGTTTTTT; CDR3aa: CASSEYGTYRTGELFF
d_gene: .; v_gene: TRBV5-1; j_gene: TRBJ2-7; abundance: .; CDR3nt: TGCGCCAGCAGCTTGGGGACAACCGCTCCCTACGAGCAGTACTTC; CDR3aa: CASSLGTTAPYEQYF
d_gene: .; v_gene: TRBV18; j_gene: TRBJ1-2; abundance: .; CDR3nt: TGTGCCAGCTCACCCGACAGTGACTATGGCTACACCTTC; CDR3aa: CASSPDSDYGYTF
d_gene: .; v_gene: TRBV7-3; j_gene: TRBJ2-3; abundance: .; CDR3nt: TGTGCCAGCAGCTTCGCGGGGACAGTGGGTTGGGATACGCAGTATTTT; CDR3aa: CASSFAGTVGWDTQYF
d_gene: .; v_gene: TRBV6-1; j_gene: TRBJ2-7; abundance: once; CDR3nt: TGTGCCAGCAGTGACTGGAGTATGGAGCAGTACTTC; CDR3aa: CASSDWSMEQYF
d_gene: TRBD1; v_gene: TRBV19; j_gene: TRBJ1-5; abundance: .; CDR3nt: TGTGCCAGTAGTACACCGGGACAGGGTTCGTACCAGCCCCAGCATTTT; CDR3aa: CASSTPGQGSYQPQHF
d_gene: TRBD2; v_gene: TRBV5-1; j_gene: TRBJ2-1; abundance: .; CDR3nt: TGCGCCAGCAGCTGGGGACTAGCGGGCTCCTACAATGAGCAGTTCTTC; CDR3aa: CASSWGLAGSYNEQFF
d_gene: TRBD2; v_gene: TRBV15; j_gene: TRBJ2-1; abundance: .; CDR3nt: TGTGCCACCACCTCCCCCGGGACTAGCGGTTACAATGAGCAGTTCTTC; CDR3aa: CATTSPGTSGYNEQFF
d_gene: TRBD1; v_gene: TRBV5-5; j_gene: TRBJ1-1; abundance: .; CDR3nt: TGTGCCAGCAGCATAATGACAGGGGGCGTTACTGAAGCTTTCTTT; CDR3aa: CASSIMTGGVTEAFF
d_gene: TRBD2; v_gene: TRBV5-1; j_gene: TRBJ2-3; abundance: .; CDR3nt: TGCGCCAGCAGCCCGGGGGGGCAGGTTTGGACAGATACGCAGTATTTT; CDR3aa: CASSPGGQVWTDTQYF
d_gene: .; v_gene: TRBV2; j_gene: TRBJ1-6; abundance: .; CDR3nt: TGTGCCAGCAGTTACACGACGGGACAAGGCAATTCACCCCTCCACTTT; CDR3aa: CASSYTTGQGNSPLHF
d_gene: TRBD2; v_gene: TRBV19; j_gene: TRBJ2-1; abundance: .; CDR3nt: TGTGCCAGTAGTAGGCCGCTAGCGGCGACAATCAATGGGCAGTTCTTC; CDR3aa: CASSRPLAATINGQFF
d_gene: .; v_gene: TRBV19; j_gene: TRBJ2-2; abundance: .; CDR3nt: TGTGCCAGTAGTATAGGGGGACTGTACACCGGGGAGCTGTTTTTT; CDR3aa: CASSIGGLYTGELFF
d_gene: .; v_gene: TRBV5-6; j_gene: TRBJ2-2; abundance: .; CDR3nt: TGTGCCAGCAGCTTTCCAAGGGGGTCTACGAACACCGGGGAGCTGTTTTTT; CDR3aa: CASSFPRGSTNTGELFF
d_gene: TRBD1; v_gene: TRBV10-2; j_gene: TRBJ1-1; abundance: few; CDR3nt: TGCGCCAGCAGTAGTACGGACAGGGGGGAAGCTTTCTTT; CDR3aa: CASSSTDRGEAFF
d_gene: TRBD2; v_gene: TRBV11-2; j_gene: TRBJ2-1; abundance: .; CDR3nt: TGTGCCAGCAGCTACACTAGCGGGGGAACAAATGAGCAGTTCTTC; CDR3aa: CASSYTSGGTNEQFF
d_gene: TRBD2; v_gene: TRBV2; j_gene: TRBJ2-1; abundance: .; CDR3nt: TGTGCCAGCAGGCCCCTGGGCGGGAGTTCCTACAATGAGCAGTTCTTC; CDR3aa: CASRPLGGSSYNEQFF
d_gene: .; v_gene: TRBV7-3; j_gene: TRBJ2-1; abundance: .; CDR3nt: TGTGCCAGCAGCCGCCGGGGAAGAGTGGCCAATGAGCAGTTCTTC; CDR3aa: CASSRRGRVANEQFF
d_gene: .; v_gene: TRBV21-1; j_gene: TRBJ1-5; abundance: .; CDR3nt: TGTGCCAGCAGCAAATCCAAAGGGGTACAGGGGGCGACCCCAAACAATCAGCCCCAGCATTTT; CDR3aa: CASSKSKGVQGATPNNQPQHF
d_gene: .; v_gene: TRBV18; j_gene: TRBJ1-1; abundance: .; CDR3nt: TGTGCCAGCTCACTGGTCCCACCAAGAGCTGAGGCTTTCTTT; CDR3aa: CASSLVPPRAEAFF
d_gene: .; v_gene: TRBV2; j_gene: TRBJ2-2; abundance: .; CDR3nt: TGTGCCAGCAGTGACAGGTTCAGCACCGGGGAGCTGTTTTTT; CDR3aa: CASSDRFSTGELFF
d_gene: TRBD1; v_gene: TRBV6-5; j_gene: TRBJ1-1; abundance: .; CDR3nt: TGTGCCAGCAGACATGGGGGGACAGGGGGCACTGAAGCTTTCTTT; CDR3aa: CASRHGGTGGTEAFF
d_gene: TRBD1; v_gene: TRBV18; j_gene: TRBJ1-5; abundance: .; CDR3nt: TGTGCCAGCTCACCACGGACAGGGCAAGGTCAGCCCCAGCATTTT; CDR3aa: CASSPRTGQGQPQHF
d_gene: TRBD1; v_gene: TRBV7-9; j_gene: TRBJ1-5; abundance: .; CDR3nt: TGTGCCAGCAGCTTAGCAGGGGGCGGTCAGCCCCAGCATTTT; CDR3aa: CASSLAGGGQPQHF
d_gene: TRBD1; v_gene: TRBV7-2; j_gene: TRBJ1-6; abundance: .; CDR3nt: TGTGCCAGCAGCCTGATAGAGACAGGGAATTCACCCCTCCACTTT; CDR3aa: CASSLIETGNSPLHF
d_gene: TRBD1; v_gene: TRBV4-3; j_gene: TRBJ1-6; abundance: .; CDR3nt: TGCGCCAGCAGCCAGTCCTTGGGGGACAGCTTACTTCACACTTATAATTCACCCCTCCACTTT; CDR3aa: CASSQSLGDSLLHTYNSPLHF
d_gene: TRBD1; v_gene: TRBV9; j_gene: TRBJ2-3; abundance: .; CDR3nt: TGTGCCAGCAGCGGGAGATACAGGGGTGACACAGATACGCAGTATTTT; CDR3aa: CASSGRYRGDTDTQYF